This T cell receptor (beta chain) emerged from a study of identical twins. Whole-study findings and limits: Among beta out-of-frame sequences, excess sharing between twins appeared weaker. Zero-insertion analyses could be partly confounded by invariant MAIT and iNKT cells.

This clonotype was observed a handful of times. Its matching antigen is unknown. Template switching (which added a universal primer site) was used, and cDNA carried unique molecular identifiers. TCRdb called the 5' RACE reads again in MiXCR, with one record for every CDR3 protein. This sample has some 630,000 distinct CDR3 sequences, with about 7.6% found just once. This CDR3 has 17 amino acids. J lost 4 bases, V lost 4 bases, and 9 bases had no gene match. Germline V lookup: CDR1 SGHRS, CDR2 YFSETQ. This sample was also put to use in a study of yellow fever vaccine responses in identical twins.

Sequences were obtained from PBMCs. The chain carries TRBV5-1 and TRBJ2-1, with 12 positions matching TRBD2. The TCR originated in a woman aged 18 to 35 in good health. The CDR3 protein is CASSGGLAGNPYNEQFF. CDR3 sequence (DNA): TGCGCCAGCAGCGGTGGACTAGCGGGGAATCCTTACAATGAGCAGTTCTTC.